The present entry profiles one TCR beta chain with its context. Its cognate antigen is unknown. The data originate from a study of cytomegalovirus exposure and HLA in healthy donors. Study-wide points: 87-base-pair reads could not separate some V segments, including TRBV6-2 and TRBV6-3. TCR beta chains associated with HLA were, in a later analysis, more clonally expanded than equally common others.

Vbeta (60) and Jbeta (13) primers were used in the PCR. Method: immunoSEQ multiplex PCR; TCRdb's copy keeps in-frame clones and lacks some. The profile covers some 97,000 clones, with around three quarters appearing a single time and over 3.5% taken by the ten largest. Trimming shortened V by 2 bases and J by 5 bases, and 9 bases separated the two germline ends. This CDR3 is built from 13 residues. Looked up from germline, CDR1 is MNHNS and CDR2 is SASEGT. The rearrangement uses TRBV6-1 and TRBJ1-2, with no clear D. The clonotype comes from a woman in her forties or fifties in good health and CMV-seropositive. The sample taken for sequencing was PBMCs. CDR3 region: CASSEFTTYGYTF. The CDR3 coding sequence is TGTGCCAGCAGTGAATTTACGACTTATGGCTACACCTTC.